This T cell receptor (beta chain) was found in a study of T cell repertoires in cytomegalovirus infection (dated by TCRdb to between 2018 and 2021). At the level of the whole study: The peptide stimulations were aimed at well-studied HLA-B-restricted epitopes as well as recently identified HLA-C-restricted CMV epitopes, whose presentation resists viral immunomodulation. Donor HLA type was relevant to the analysis, as public TCR beta signatures indicated carriage of CMV infection together with the matching HLA type. Study-level results and caveats: The ex vivo response was dominated by HLA-C-restricted CMV-specific TCR beta clonotypes, which also provided the single most frequent clonotype in two of eight donors. Cumulative frequency of public TCR beta family members discriminated carriers of CMV infection plus the relevant HLA type in this cohort and an independent 352-donor cohort.

Sequencer: Illumina HiSeq 1500. TCRdb reworked the public reads: Q25 trimming with fastp, MiXCR clone assembly, productive beta chains retained. Under each unique CDR3 protein, matching rows form one entry showing the most common genes and DNA. Counted in this sample were tens of thousands of distinct CDR3 sequences; more than 20% of them appeared once. Jointly, the top ten make up roughly 50% of the sample. A few counts support this clonotype. It lacks a known antigen. The record has no base qualities; no much larger clone is one base away. CDR1 and CDR2 are drawn from the germline V gene: MNHEY, SVGEGT. Reading from cysteine to phenylalanine, the CDR3 counts 13 amino acids. The only DNA kept is the CDR3, 39 bases in frame from the first base. Unmatched junction bases come to 6, with V trimmed by 7 bases and J by 4 bases. Reading the label with the study, this specimen's treatment or condition is: in vitro stimulation with specific CMV peptide epitopes to enrich CMV-specific T cells.

The chain couples TRBV6-2 or TRBV6-3 to TRBJ2-7; 8 middle bases align to TRBD1. The specimen was CD8+ T cells from cultured PBMCs, collected from culture after CMV antigen stimulation. This clonotype originated in a human donor in good health (CMV status not recorded). Some clones in this sample may be carry-over from other donors' samples. The encoded CDR3 is CASIGQGTYEQYF. The nucleotide sequence is given as TGTGCCAGCATAGGACAGGGAACTTACGAGCAGTACTTC.